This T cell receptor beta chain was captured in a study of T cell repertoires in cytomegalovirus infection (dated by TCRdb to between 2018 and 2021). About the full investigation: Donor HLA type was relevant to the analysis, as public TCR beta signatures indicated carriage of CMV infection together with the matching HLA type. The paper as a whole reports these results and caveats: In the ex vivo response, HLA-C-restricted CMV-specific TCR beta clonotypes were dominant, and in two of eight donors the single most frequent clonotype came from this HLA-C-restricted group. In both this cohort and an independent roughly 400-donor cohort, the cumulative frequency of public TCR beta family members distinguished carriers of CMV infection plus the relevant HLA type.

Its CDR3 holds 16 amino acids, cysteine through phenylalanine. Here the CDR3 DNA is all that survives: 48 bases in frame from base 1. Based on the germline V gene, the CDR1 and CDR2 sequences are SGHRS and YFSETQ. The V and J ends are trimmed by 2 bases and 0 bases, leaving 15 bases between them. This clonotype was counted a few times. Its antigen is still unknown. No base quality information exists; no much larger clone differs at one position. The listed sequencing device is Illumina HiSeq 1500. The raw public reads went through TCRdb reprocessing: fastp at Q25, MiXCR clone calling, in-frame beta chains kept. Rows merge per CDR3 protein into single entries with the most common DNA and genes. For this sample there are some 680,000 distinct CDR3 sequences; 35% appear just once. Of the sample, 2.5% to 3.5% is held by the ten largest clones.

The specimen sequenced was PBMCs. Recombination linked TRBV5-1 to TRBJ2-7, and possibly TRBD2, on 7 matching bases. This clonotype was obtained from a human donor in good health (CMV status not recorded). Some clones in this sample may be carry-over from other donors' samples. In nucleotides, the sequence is TGCGCCAGCAGCTTTGGGGGGGCTGGGCTCTCCTACGAGCAGTACTTC. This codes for CASSFGGAGLSYEQYF. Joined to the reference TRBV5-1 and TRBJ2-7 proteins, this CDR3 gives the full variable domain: KAGVTQTPRYLIKTRGQQVTLSCSPISGHRSVSWYQQTPGQGLQFLFEYFSETQRNKGNFPGRFSGRQFSNSRSEMNVSTLELGDSALYLCASSFGGAGLSYEQYFGPGTRLTVT.